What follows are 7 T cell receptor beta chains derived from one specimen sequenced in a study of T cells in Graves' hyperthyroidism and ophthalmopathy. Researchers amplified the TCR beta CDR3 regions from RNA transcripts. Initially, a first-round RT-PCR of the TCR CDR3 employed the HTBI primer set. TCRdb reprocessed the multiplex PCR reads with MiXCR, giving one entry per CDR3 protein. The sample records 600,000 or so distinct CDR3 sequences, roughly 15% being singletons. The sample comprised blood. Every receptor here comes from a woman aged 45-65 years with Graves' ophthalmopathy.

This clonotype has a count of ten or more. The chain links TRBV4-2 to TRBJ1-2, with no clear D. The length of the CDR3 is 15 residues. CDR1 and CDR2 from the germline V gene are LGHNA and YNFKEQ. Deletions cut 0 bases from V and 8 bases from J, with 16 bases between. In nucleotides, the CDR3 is TGTGCCAGCAGCCAAGATGGCCTGGCAGGTAGCGGCTACACCTTC. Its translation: CASSQDGLAGSGYTF.

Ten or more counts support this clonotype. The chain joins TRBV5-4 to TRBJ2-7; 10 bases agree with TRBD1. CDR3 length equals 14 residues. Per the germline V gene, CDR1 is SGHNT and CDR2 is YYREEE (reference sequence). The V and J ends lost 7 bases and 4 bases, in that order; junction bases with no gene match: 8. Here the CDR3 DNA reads TGTGCCAGCCATATGACAGGGGGCAGTTACGAGCAGTACTTC. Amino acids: CASHMTGGSYEQYF.

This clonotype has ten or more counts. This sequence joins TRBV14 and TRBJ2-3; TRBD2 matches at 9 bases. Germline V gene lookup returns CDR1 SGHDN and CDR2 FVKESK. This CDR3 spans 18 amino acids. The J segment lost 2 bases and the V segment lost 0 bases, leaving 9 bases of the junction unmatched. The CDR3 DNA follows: TGTGCCAGCAGCCAAGAATTCGGGCTAGCGGGAAACACAGATACGCAGTATTTT. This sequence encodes CASSQEFGLAGNTDTQYF.

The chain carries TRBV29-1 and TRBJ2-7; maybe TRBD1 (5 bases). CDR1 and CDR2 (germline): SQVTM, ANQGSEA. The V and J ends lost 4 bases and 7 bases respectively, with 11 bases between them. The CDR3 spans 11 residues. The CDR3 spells CSVVAQGEQYF. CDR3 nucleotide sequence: TGCAGCGTTGTAGCTCAGGGAGAGCAGTACTTC.

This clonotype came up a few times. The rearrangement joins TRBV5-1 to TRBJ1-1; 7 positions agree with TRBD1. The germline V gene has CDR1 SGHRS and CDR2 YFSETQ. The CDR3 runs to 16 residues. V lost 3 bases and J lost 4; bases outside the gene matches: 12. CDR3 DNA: TGCGCCAGCAGCTCTCCCGACAGGGATTTCCCCACTGAAGCTTTCTTT. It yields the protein CASSSPDRDFPTEAFF.

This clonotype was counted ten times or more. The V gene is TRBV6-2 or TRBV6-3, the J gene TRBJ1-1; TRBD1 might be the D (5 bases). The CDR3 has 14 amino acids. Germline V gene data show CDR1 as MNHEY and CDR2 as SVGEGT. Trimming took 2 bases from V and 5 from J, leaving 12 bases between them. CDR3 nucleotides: TGTGCCAGCAGTTACGTGTTCGGGGGGACTGAAGCTTTCTTT. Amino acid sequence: CASSYVFGGTEAFF.

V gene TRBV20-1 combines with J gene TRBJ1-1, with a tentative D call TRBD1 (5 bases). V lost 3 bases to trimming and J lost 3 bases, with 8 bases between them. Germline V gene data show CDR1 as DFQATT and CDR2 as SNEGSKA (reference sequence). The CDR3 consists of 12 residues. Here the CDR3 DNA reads TGCAGTGCTAGGCCAGGGTACACTGAAGCTTTCTTT. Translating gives CSARPGYTEAFF.